This T cell receptor (beta chain) was found in a study of response to subunit inactivated influenza vaccine. Study results and caveats: The authors offered the suggestion that each seasonal influenza vaccination recruits few new T cells.

Comments on this clonotype: The antigen remains undetermined.

TCRdb reprocessed the RT-PCR reads via MiXCR and lists one record per CDR3 protein. Of some 180,000 distinct CDR3 sequences in the sample, about 9% are singletons; the top ten hold roughly 11%. The CDR3 spans 15 residues. From germline, CDR1 is MNHEY and CDR2 SMNVEV (reference sequence). Between the trimmed V and J ends, which lost 4 bases and 7 bases, there was a span of 14 bases. The sequence was obtained from a man in his fifties who received an inactivated influenza vaccine. This specimen was non-naive T cells sorted from PBMCs, taken on the day of vaccination. V and J are TRBV27 and TRBJ1-6; D is perhaps TRBD1 (5 bases). Here the CDR3 reads CASSSTGTINSPLHF. The CDR3 nucleotides read TGTGCCAGCAGTTCCACCGGGACTATCAATTCACCCCTCCACTTT.